What follows is one T cell receptor beta chain and its context. In the original workflow: Amplifying reference gene primers gave estimates of nucleated cell counts. Measured with immunoSEQ multiplex PCR; TCRdb has only the in-frame clones, and not every one. V, J and clone size derive from that table, while D and trimming were established from the DNA sequence. Among 120,000 or so clones, roughly 79% were seen once, and the ten largest hold approximately 25%. The entry originates in a study of blood T cell repertoires in COVID-19. Across the whole study: PBMCs, B-cell-depleted T cells, or T cells provided the cDNA or gDNA that made up the material.

CDR1 and CDR2 from the germline V gene are SGHVS and FNYEAQ. There are 15 residues in the CDR3. V trimming: 5 bases; J trimming: 9 bases; junction bases outside the gene matches: 14. The genes are TRBV7-6 and TRBJ1-2, with 8 bases lining up with TRBD1. Sequencing was done on a sample of peripheral blood. The TCR comes from a human donor in a cohort sampled during active COVID-19. The CDR3 loop is CASSQQTSGGGRYTF. CDR3 nucleotide sequence: TGTGCCAGCAGCCAACAAACCTCAGGGGGCGGTCGCTACACCTTC.